The 16 T cell receptor beta chains presented below share a single source sample, sequenced in a study of blood T cell repertoires in COVID-19. The data were produced by immunoSEQ multiplex PCR, yet TCRdb's version contains in-frame clones alone and is incomplete. The sample has about 260,000 clones, around nine tenths seen once. The sequenced material came from peripheral blood. Receptors were obtained from a man aged 40-50 years who had recovered from COVID-19.

The chain uses TRBV3-1 (or the pseudogene TRBV3-2) and TRBJ1-6; the match to TRBD1 covers 7 bases. V gave up 3 bases and J gave up 6 bases; unmatched junction bases: 2. The germline V gene has CDR1 LGHDT and CDR2 YNNKEL (reference sequence). This CDR3 is 14 amino acids long. Written as DNA, the CDR3 is TGTGCCAGCAGCCAGCGACAGGGTAATTCACCCCTCCACTTT. Protein: CASSQRQGNSPLHF.

This rearrangement joins TRBV29-1 to TRBJ2-1; 15 nucleotides line up with TRBD2. This CDR3 has 16 amino acids. The J segment lost 1 base and the V segment lost 7 bases, leaving 5 bases of the junction unmatched. CDR1 SQVTM and CDR2 ANQGSEA come from the germline V gene. The CDR3 here is CSASGLAGGSYNEQFF. CDR3 DNA sequence: TGCAGCGCCTCGGGACTAGCGGGGGGTTCCTACAATGAGCAGTTCTTC.

The chain has TRBV7-2 and TRBJ2-7; D might be TRBD2 (6 bases). This CDR3 region has 15 residues. V shed 0 bases and J shed 4 bases, with 13 bases lying between them. CDR1 is SGHTA, CDR2 FQGNSA, per germline. The CDR3 region is CASSLALGGAYEQYF. The CDR3 DNA follows: TGTGCCAGCAGCTTAGCGTTGGGGGGAGCGTACGAGCAGTACTTC.

This chain uses TRBV29-1 with TRBJ2-1; D might be TRBD1 (6 bases). The CDR3 sequence is 13 residues long. CDR1 and CDR2 from the germline V gene are SQVTM and ANQGSEA. Trimming removed 6 bases at V and 7 bases at J, with 16 bases between. The CDR3, as DNA: TGCAGCGTCCCCGCCCAGGGGTCGAATGAGCAGTTCTTC. The encoded protein is CSVPAQGSNEQFF.

The chain employs TRBV9 and TRBJ1-6; tentative D call: TRBD1 (5 bases). CDR3 length: 14 amino acids. Germline loops: CDR1 SGDLS, CDR2 YYNGEE. Trimming shortened V by 4 bases and J by 8 bases, and 13 bases separated the two germline ends. CDR3: CASSLRALDSPLHF. CDR3 coding DNA: TGTGCCAGCAGCCTCAGGGCCCTGGATTCACCCCTCCACTTT.

V usage is TRBV6-5 and J usage is TRBJ1-3; no reliable D call. V lost 5 bases and J 0 bases, leaving 11 bases between the germline ends. There are 15 residues in the CDR3. Germline V gene sequence: CDR1 MNHEY, CDR2 SVGAGI. This CDR3 reads CASSRLSSSGNTIYF. The CDR3 coding sequence is TGTGCCAGCAGTCGCCTCAGTTCCTCTGGAAACACCATATATTTT.

The gene calls are TRBV6-1 and TRBJ2-7; tentatively, D is TRBD1 (5 bases). Germline values: CDR1 MNHNS, CDR2 SASEGT. V was pared by 0 bases and J by 7 bases, with 16 bases between. The CDR3 extends over 15 amino acids. The CDR3 coding sequence is TGTGCCAGCAGTGAAGCCCAAGGGGCGAAGGGAGAGCAGTACTTC. It yields the protein CASSEAQGAKGEQYF.

The rearrangement uses TRBV3-1 (or the pseudogene TRBV3-2) and TRBJ2-7; 12 bases line up with TRBD2. The CDR3 runs to 21 residues. The germline gives CDR1 LGHDT, CDR2 YNNKEL (reference sequence). With 3 bases clipped from V and 2 bases from J, the junction kept 20 bases outside the gene matches. CDR3 sequence (DNA): TGTGCCAGCAGCCACAGTAGGCTAGCGGGAGGGCCGACCCCCCTACCCTACGAGCAGTACTTC. Its protein is CASSHSRLAGGPTPLPYEQYF.

The rearrangement uses TRBV20-1 and TRBJ2-1; 8 nucleotides agree with TRBD2. Germline CDR1 and CDR2: DFQATT and SNEGSKA (reference sequence). CDR3 length equals 11 residues. Trimming removed 1 base from V and 12 bases from J; junction bases left unmatched: 2. CDR3 nucleotides: TGCAGTGCTAGAGCGGGAGGGATGCAGTTCTTC. Translation: CSARAGGMQFF.

This clone was picked up one time. Other nucleotide sequences from this sample produce the same CDR3. This chain uses TRBV2 with TRBJ2-1; D is unresolved. The germline gives CDR1 SNHLY, CDR2 FYNNEI. CDR3 length equals 12 residues. The V end was cut by 6 bases, the J end by 4 bases, with 7 bases between. CDR3 region: CASRGAYNEQFF. The DNA for the CDR3 is TGTGCCAGCAGGGGCGCATACAATGAGCAGTTCTTC.

The chain employs TRBV3-1 (or the pseudogene TRBV3-2) and TRBJ2-2, with unresolved D. This CDR3 has 13 amino acids. Trimming left V 4 bases short and J 3 bases short, with 6 bases between. From germline, CDR1 is LGHDT and CDR2 YNNKEL (reference sequence). CDR3 sequence reads: CASSLAYTGELFF. Here the CDR3 DNA reads TGTGCCAGCAGCCTAGCTTACACCGGGGAGCTGTTTTTT.

The V call is TRBV7-2, the J call TRBJ2-3; tentatively, D is TRBD2 (7 bases). Germline V gene lookup returns CDR1 SGHTA and CDR2 FQGNSA. This CDR3 spans 16 amino acids. V shed 3 bases and J shed 3 bases, with 16 bases lying between them. CDR3 residues: CASSLEGGARTDTQYF. The CDR3 bases are TGTGCCAGCAGCTTGGAAGGGGGGGCGCGTACAGATACGCAGTATTTT.

The genes are TRBV3-1 (or the pseudogene TRBV3-2) and TRBJ1-2, with D perhaps matching TRBD1 (6 bases). Germline lookup yields CDR1 LGHDT and CDR2 YNNKEL (reference sequence). Trimming pared 4 bases from V and 7 bases from J, leaving 7 bases between. The length of the CDR3 is 11 residues. The CDR3 DNA reads as TGTGCCAGCAGCCGGGGGCGTGGCTACACCTTC. Its protein is CASSRGRGYTF.

The V gene is TRBV5-1, the J gene TRBJ2-2; TRBD1 matches 8 bases. Germline V lookup: CDR1 SGHRS, CDR2 YFSETQ. The CDR3 has 19 amino acids. V was clipped by 7 bases and J by 1 base; unmatched bases: 18. CDR3 region: CASGTQEGTGSLNTGELFF. CDR3 nucleotides: TGCGCCAGCGGAACCCAGGAGGGGACAGGATCTTTGAACACCGGGGAGCTGTTTTTT.

The V and J genes are TRBV4-2 and TRBJ2-5; 13 bases line up with TRBD2. The germline gives CDR1 LGHNA, CDR2 YNFKEQ. The CDR3 is 18 amino acids. The V gene end was trimmed by 4 bases and the J gene end by 2 bases; junction bases not matched to a gene: 10. CDR3 coding DNA: TGTGCCAGCAGCCGCGTAACCGGGACTAGCGGGGCACAAGAGACCCAGTACTTC. Protein: CASSRVTGTSGAQETQYF.

In its sample, this clone was seen once. The V call is TRBV11-2, the J call TRBJ1-1; tentative D call: TRBD1 (5 bases). The germline gives CDR1 SGHAT, CDR2 FQNNGV. V gave up 5 bases and J gave up 0 bases, with 13 bases separating them. This CDR3 has 15 residues. CDR3 nucleotides: TGTGCCAGCAGCCTAGGGGTAGGGGTGAACACTGAAGCTTTCTTT. It translates to CASSLGVGVNTEAFF.